This T cell receptor beta chain was captured by sequencing in a study of blood T cell repertoires in COVID-19. Study at large: Specimens from acute and convalescent COVID-19 originated in the United States, Italy and Spain. From T cells, B-cell-depleted T cells, or PBMCs came the material, which was cDNA or gDNA.

The Seattle patients joined while their infection was active and were tracked longitudinally afterward. Source study methods: Researchers report that nucleated cell counts were estimated from reference gene primer amplification. Generated by immunoSEQ multiplex PCR, the TCRdb table keeps only in-frame clones and is missing some. That table supplies the V and J calls and clone size; D and trimming were determined from the DNA. The sample lists more than 300,000 clones; 70% to 90% were seen once. This sequence was found in a woman in her twenties or thirties with COVID-19, enrolled during active disease. Sequences were obtained from peripheral blood.

CDR3 in DNA: TGCGCCAGCAGCCGCTTACTATCGAACACTGAAGCTTTCTTT. Residues: CASSRLLSNTEAFF. The chain carries TRBV10-2 and TRBJ1-1, with D unclear. V dropped 6 bases and J dropped 1 base, with 12 bases sitting between them. Germline CDR1 is WSHSY and CDR2 is SAAADI. This CDR3 has 14 amino acids.